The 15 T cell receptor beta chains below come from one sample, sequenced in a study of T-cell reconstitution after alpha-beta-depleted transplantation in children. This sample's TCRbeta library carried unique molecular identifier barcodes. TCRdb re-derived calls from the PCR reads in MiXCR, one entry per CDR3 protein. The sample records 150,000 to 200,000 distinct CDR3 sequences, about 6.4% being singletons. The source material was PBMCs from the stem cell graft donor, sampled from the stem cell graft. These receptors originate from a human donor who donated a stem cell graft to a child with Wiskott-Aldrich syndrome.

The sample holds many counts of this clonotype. The CDR3 region has the DNA TGTGCCAGCAGCTTAGGGGGTTCAGATACGCAGTATTTT. It translates to CASSLGGSDTQYF. This chain links TRBV7-8 with TRBJ2-3; D uncertain. Germline lookup yields CDR1 SGHVS and CDR2 FQNEAQ. The CDR3 covers 13 residues. Trimming cost V 1 base and J 4 bases, with 6 bases left between them.

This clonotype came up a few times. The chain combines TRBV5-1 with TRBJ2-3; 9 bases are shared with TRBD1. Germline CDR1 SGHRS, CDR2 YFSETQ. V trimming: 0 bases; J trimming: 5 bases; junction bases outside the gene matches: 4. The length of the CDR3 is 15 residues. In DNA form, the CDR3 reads TGCGCCAGCAGCTTGGACAGGGGGCAGAGAGATACGCAGTATTTT. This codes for CASSLDRGQRDTQYF.

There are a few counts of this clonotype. The CDR3 loop reads CASRLTDRGQNTGELFF. CDR3 DNA: TGCGCCAGCCGCCTTACTGACAGGGGGCAGAACACCGGGGAGCTGTTTTTT. The chain joins TRBV10-2 to TRBJ2-2, with 10 bases fitting TRBD1. V was pared by 8 bases and J by 1 base, with 10 bases of the junction left unmatched. From germline, CDR1 is WSHSY and CDR2 SAAADI. This CDR3 contains 17 residues.

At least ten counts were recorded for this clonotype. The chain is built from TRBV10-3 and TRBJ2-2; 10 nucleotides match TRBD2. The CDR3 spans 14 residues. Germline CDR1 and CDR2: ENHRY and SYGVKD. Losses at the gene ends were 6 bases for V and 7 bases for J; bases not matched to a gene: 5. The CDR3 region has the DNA TGTGCCATCAGGGGGACTAGCGACGGCGGGGAGCTGTTTTTT. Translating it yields CAIRGTSDGGELFF.

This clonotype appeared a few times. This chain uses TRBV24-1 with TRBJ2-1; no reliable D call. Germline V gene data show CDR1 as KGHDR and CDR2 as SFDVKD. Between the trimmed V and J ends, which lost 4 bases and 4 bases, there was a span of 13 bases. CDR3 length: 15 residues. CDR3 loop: CATSDRSGSYNEQFF. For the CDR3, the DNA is TGTGCCACCAGTGACCGCTCCGGGTCATACAATGAGCAGTTCTTC.

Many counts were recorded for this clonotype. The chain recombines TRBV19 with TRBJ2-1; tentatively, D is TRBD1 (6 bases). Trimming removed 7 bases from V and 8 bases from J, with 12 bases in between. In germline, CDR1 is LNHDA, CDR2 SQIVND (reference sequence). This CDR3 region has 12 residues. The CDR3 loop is CASTLDRHEQFF. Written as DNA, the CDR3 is TGTGCCAGTACCCTGGACAGACATGAGCAGTTCTTC.

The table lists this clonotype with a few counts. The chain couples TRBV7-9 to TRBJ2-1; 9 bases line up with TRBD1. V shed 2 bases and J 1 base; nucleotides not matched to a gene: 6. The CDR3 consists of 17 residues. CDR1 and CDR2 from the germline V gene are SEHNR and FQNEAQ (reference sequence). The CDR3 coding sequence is TGTGCCAGCAGCTTACCATCCGGGACAGGGTCCTACAATGAGCAGTTCTTC. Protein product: CASSLPSGTGSYNEQFF.

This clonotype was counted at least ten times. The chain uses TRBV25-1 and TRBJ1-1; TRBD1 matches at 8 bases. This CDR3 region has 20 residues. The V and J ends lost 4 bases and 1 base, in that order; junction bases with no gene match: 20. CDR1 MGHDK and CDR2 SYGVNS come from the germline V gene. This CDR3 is CASSAPGLPSGQGRNTEAFF. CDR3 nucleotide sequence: TGTGCCAGCAGTGCTCCGGGACTTCCCTCTGGACAGGGTAGGAACACTGAAGCTTTCTTT.

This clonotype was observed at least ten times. The DNA of the CDR3 is TGCGCCAGCAGCCAAGAATTCAGGGGTTCCTACGAGCAGTACTTC. This gives the protein CASSQEFRGSYEQYF. The V gene is TRBV4-3, the J gene TRBJ2-7; weak D call: TRBD1 (6 bases). Germline CDR1 reads LGHNA; CDR2 reads YSLEER. V was shortened by 0 bases and J by 1 base, with 10 bases between the two germline ends. The CDR3 has 15 amino acids.

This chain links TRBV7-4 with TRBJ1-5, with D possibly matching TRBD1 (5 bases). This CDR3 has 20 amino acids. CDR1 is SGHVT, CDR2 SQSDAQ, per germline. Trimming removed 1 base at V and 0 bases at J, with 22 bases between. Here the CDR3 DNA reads TGTGCCAGCAGCTTAGGGGCAGGGAACACGTGGCAGCATAGCAATCAGCCCCAGCATTTT. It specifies CASSLGAGNTWQHSNQPQHF.

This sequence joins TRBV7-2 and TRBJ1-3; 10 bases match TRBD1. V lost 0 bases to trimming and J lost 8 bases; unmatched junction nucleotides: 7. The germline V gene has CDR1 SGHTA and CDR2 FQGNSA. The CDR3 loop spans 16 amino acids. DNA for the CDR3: TGTGCCAGCAGCTTAGCGGGACAGGGGCTCGGACACACCATATATTTT. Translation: CASSLAGQGLGHTIYF. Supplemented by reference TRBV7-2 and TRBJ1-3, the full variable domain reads GAGVSQSPSNKVTEKGKDVELRCDPISGHTALYWYRQSLGQGLEFLIYFQGNSAPDKSGLPSDRFSAERTGGSVSTLTIQRTQQEDSAVYLCASSLAGQGLGHTIYFGEGSWLTVV.

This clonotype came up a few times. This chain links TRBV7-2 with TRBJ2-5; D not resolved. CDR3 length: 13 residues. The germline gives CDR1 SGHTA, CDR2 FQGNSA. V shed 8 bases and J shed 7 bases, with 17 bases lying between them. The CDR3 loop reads CASFHSPHGTQYF. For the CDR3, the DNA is TGTGCCAGCTTTCACAGTCCTCACGGGACCCAGTACTTC.

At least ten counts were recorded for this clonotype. CDR3 sequence (DNA): TGCGCCAGCAGCTTAACCCGGAGCTCTGGAAACACCATATATTTT. It is translated as CASSLTRSSGNTIYF. V is TRBV5-1 and J is TRBJ1-3, with D unclear. Looked up from germline, CDR1 is SGHRS and CDR2 is YFSETQ. The CDR3 extends over 15 amino acids. V was cut by 2 bases and J by 0 bases, with 9 bases left in between. The variable domain in full, completed from reference TRBV5-1 and TRBJ1-3, reads KAGVTQTPRYLIKTRGQQVTLSCSPISGHRSVSWYQQTPGQGLQFLFEYFSETQRNKGNFPGRFSGRQFSNSRSEMNVSTLELGDSALYLCASSLTRSSGNTIYFGEGSWLTVV.

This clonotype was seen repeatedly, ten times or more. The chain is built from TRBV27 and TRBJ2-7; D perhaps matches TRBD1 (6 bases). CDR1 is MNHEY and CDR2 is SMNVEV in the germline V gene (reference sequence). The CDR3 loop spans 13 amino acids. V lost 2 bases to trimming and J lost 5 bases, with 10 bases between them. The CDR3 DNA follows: TGTGCCAGCAGTTTACAGGGGCCCGACGAGCAGTACTTC. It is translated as CASSLQGPDEQYF.

DNA of the CDR3: TGCGCCAGCAGGCGGGACACAGATACGCAGTATTTT. This translates into CASRRDTDTQYF. The chain has TRBV10-2 and TRBJ2-3; the D gene is possibly TRBD2 (6 bases). Germline lookup yields CDR1 WSHSY and CDR2 SAAADI. V lost 6 bases and J lost 2, with 6 bases in between. This CDR3 has 12 residues.